The 24 T cell receptor beta chains in this list originate from one sample, sequenced in a study of PD-1 blockade in classical Hodgkin lymphoma (dated by TCRdb to about 2020). Interpreted using the paper, the time point label stands for: cycle 2 day 1 (C2D1) of nivolumab. Relapse after autologous stem cell transplantation had occurred in all trial patients, and cohorts A, B and C were distinguished by prior brentuximab vedotin exposure. To prepare the library, the immunoSEQ multiplex PCR assay was applied. Not all clones reach the TCRdb copy of this immuneACCESS table, which keeps in-frame sequences only. Checked studies attribute under half of the gap to unresolved V genes and leave the rest unexplained. In all, the sample holds about 14,000 clones, and around 88% of those were seen once. Clones ranked in the top ten supply about 23% of the sample. Sequences were derived from peripheral blood mononuclear cells (PBMCs), sampled before the second cycle of nivolumab. Every receptor here comes from a human donor with classical Hodgkin lymphoma.

This chain connects TRBV28 to TRBJ2-6, with a tentative D call TRBD1 (5 bases). CDR3 length: 20 amino acids. Trimming took off 4 bases at V and 0 bases at J, with 22 bases between the two ends. Germline loops: CDR1 MDHEN, CDR2 SYDVKM. CDR3 nucleotide sequence: TGTGCCAGCAGTTCCCCCAGACAGACCCATTGGGTCTCTGGGGCCAACGTCCTGACTTTC. Its translation: CASSSPRQTHWVSGANVLTF.

The V call is TRBV28, the J call TRBJ2-4; TRBD1 aligns across 10 bases. V trimming: 5 bases; J trimming: 11 bases; junction bases outside the gene matches: 15. This CDR3 region has 16 residues. Germline V gene sequence: CDR1 MDHEN, CDR2 SYDVKM. The DNA for the CDR3 is TGTGCCAGCAGTCCCCGAGACAGGGGGCGGGTTAAGGTTCAGTACTTC. This gives the protein CASSPRDRGRVKVQYF.

This clone was seen once. The J gene is TRBJ1-6, the V gene TRBV6-6, with D perhaps TRBD1 (5 bases). Trimming left V 6 bases short and J 4 bases short, with 16 bases between. The germline V gene encodes CDR1 MNHNY and CDR2 SVGAGI (reference sequence). The CDR3 totals 16 residues. CDR3 nucleotides: TGTGCCAGCAGCCTCGGGGAGGGGTCGTATAATTCACCCCTCCACTTT. This codes for CASSLGEGSYNSPLHF.

This clone was observed a handful of times. DNA of the CDR3: TGTGCCAGCAGCCTAGCGTCTCAATCCTACGAGCAGTACTTC. Translation gives CASSLASQSYEQYF. The chain links TRBV16 to TRBJ2-7; TRBD2 might be the D (5 bases). Trimming left V 4 bases short and J 1 base short, with 11 bases between. The CDR3 is 14 amino acids. The germline CDR1 and CDR2 sequences are KGHSY and FQNENV.

CDR3: CASSLGDYRTEAFF. Here the CDR3 DNA reads TGCGCCAGCAGCTTGGGGGATTATAGGACTGAAGCTTTCTTT. The chain is built from TRBV5-1 and TRBJ1-1; D gene ambiguous. The germline gives CDR1 SGHRS, CDR2 YFSETQ. The CDR3 is made up of 14 amino acids. V dropped 0 bases and J dropped 5 bases, with 11 bases sitting between them.

This chain joins TRBV18 and TRBJ2-5, with D perhaps given as TRBD1 or TRBD2 (6 bases each). V dropped 3 bases and J dropped 5 bases, with 19 bases sitting between them. The CDR3 is 16 residues long. The germline V gene encodes CDR1 KGHSH and CDR2 LQKENI. The CDR3 protein is CASSPLGGRVIETQYF. The CDR3 DNA sequence: TGTGCCAGCTCACCGCTCGGGGGCAGGGTTATTGAGACCCAGTACTTC. The full variable domain, with the rest looked up from reference TRBV18 and TRBJ2-5, is NAGVMQNPRHLVRRRGQEARLRCSPMKGHSHVYWYRQLPEEGLKFMVYLQKENIIDESGMPKERFSAEFPKEGPSILRIQQVVRGDSAAYFCASSPLGGRVIETQYFGPGTRLLVL.

This chain uses TRBV18 with TRBJ2-2, with D maybe TRBD2 (6 bases). The CDR3 is 17 residues long. The germline V gene encodes CDR1 KGHSH and CDR2 LQKENI. V was clipped by 3 bases and J by 1 base, with 15 bases between them. CDR3 nucleotides: TGTGCCAGCTCACCCCTAGGGGTAGCGGTGAACACCGGGGAGCTGTTTTTT. As protein: CASSPLGVAVNTGELFF.

The chain has TRBV11-3 and TRBJ1-1, with a weak D call TRBD1 (5 bases). The CDR3 runs 13 residues. The V gene lost 4 bases and the J gene lost 4 bases, with 10 bases spanning the gap. From germline, CDR1 is SGHNT and CDR2 YENEEA. Here the CDR3 DNA reads TGTGCCAGCAGCTGGGGCCTCGGCACTGAAGCTTTCTTT. Encoded protein: CASSWGLGTEAFF.

The chain carries TRBV19 and TRBJ1-1; possibly TRBD1 for D (6 bases). The CDR3 sequence is 16 residues long. Germline V gene lookup returns CDR1 LNHDA and CDR2 SQIVND (reference sequence). V lost 7 bases, J lost 4 bases, and 22 bases lay in between. CDR3: CASTHPRGPAGTEAFF. In DNA form, the CDR3 reads TGTGCCAGTACCCACCCCAGGGGCCCGGCCGGCACTGAAGCTTTCTTT.

The rearrangement uses TRBV14 and TRBJ2-7; D gene uncertain. V lost 8 bases, J lost 0 bases, and 14 bases lay in between. CDR1 is SGHDN, CDR2 FVKESK, per germline. The CDR3 loop spans 14 amino acids. The CDR3 protein is CASSVAGRSYEQYF. The CDR3 nucleotides are TGTGCCAGCTCGGTCGCAGGACGCTCCTACGAGCAGTACTTC. The whole variable domain, filled in from reference TRBV14 and TRBJ2-7, reads EAGVTQFPSHSVIEKGQTVTLRCDPISGHDNLYWYRRVMGKEIKFLLHFVKESKQDESGMPNNRFLAERTGGTYSTLKVQPAELEDSGVYFCASSVAGRSYEQYFGPGTRLTVT.

The chain is built from TRBV7-2 and TRBJ2-2; D may be TRBD1 (5 bases). Germline CDR1 reads SGHTA; CDR2 reads FQGNSA. Trimming removed 3 bases at V and 0 bases at J, with 8 bases between. This CDR3 comprises 15 residues. The CDR3 region has the DNA TGTGCCAGCAGCTTGGGGCGAGCGAACACCGGGGAGCTGTTTTTT. This encodes CASSLGRANTGELFF.

The gene calls are TRBV19 and TRBJ2-7; D is ambiguous. With 0 bases removed from V and 3 bases from J, the gap between germline ends came to 12 bases. Germline lookup yields CDR1 LNHDA and CDR2 SQIVND (reference sequence). This CDR3 is 15 amino acids long. CDR3 bases: TGTGCCAGTAGTATAGATGTTACTTGGGACTACGAGCAGTACTTC. It codes for CASSIDVTWDYEQYF.

The chain links TRBV27 to TRBJ2-3, with 8 bases lining up with TRBD2. This CDR3 contains 14 residues. V lost 1 base, J lost 5 bases, and 2 bases stayed unmatched. The V gene's germline CDR1 is MNHEY and CDR2 SMNVEV (reference sequence). CDR3 sequence: CASSLYGGGDTQYF. The DNA of the CDR3 is TGTGCCAGCAGTTTATACGGGGGGGGAGATACGCAGTATTTT.

This clone is medium-sized (0.01 to 0.1%) in the sample. This chain uses TRBV7-9 with TRBJ1-2; D unclear. Germline-derived CDR1 and CDR2 are SEHNR and FQNEAQ (reference sequence). This CDR3 is built from 18 residues. The germline V and J ends were trimmed by 5 bases and 0 bases, with 22 bases remaining between them. This CDR3 is CASSLTRVGPAANYGYTF. The CDR3 DNA sequence: TGTGCCAGCAGCCTGACGCGTGTAGGGCCCGCAGCTAACTATGGCTACACCTTC.

The chain links TRBV19 to TRBJ1-1, with 7 positions matching TRBD1. Unmatched junction bases numbered 4, after V lost 5 bases and J lost 1 base. The CDR3 totals 14 residues. Germline V CDR1 and CDR2: LNHDA, SQIVND (reference sequence). CDR3 region: CASSFRGANTEAFF. For the CDR3, the DNA is TGTGCCAGTAGTTTCAGGGGGGCGAACACTGAAGCTTTCTTT.

The V gene is TRBV19, the J gene TRBJ2-5, with 7 bases that match TRBD1. Germline CDR1 and CDR2: LNHDA and SQIVND (reference sequence). The CDR3 runs 14 residues. V trimming: 3 bases; J trimming: 2 bases; junction bases outside the gene matches: 3. For the CDR3, the DNA is TGTGCCAGTAGTATCGGGACAGCTCAAGAGACCCAGTACTTC. Translating it yields CASSIGTAQETQYF. The full variable domain, rest sourced from reference TRBV19 and TRBJ2-5, is DGGITQSPKYLFRKEGQNVTLSCEQNLNHDAMYWYRQDPGQGLRLIYYSQIVNDFQKGDIAEGYSVSREKKESFPLTVTSAQKNPTAFYLCASSIGTAQETQYFGPGTRLLVL.

The chain carries TRBV7-2 and TRBJ1-2, with 10 bases that match TRBD1. Germline CDR1 reads SGHTA; CDR2 reads FQGNSA. Trimming cost V 1 base and J 2 bases; bases outside gene matches: 7. The CDR3 length is 17 residues. Here the CDR3 DNA reads TGTGCCAGCAGCTTAGGCCATAGGGGACAGGGGAACTATGGCTACACCTTC. This codes for CASSLGHRGQGNYGYTF. The full variable domain, completed using reference TRBV7-2 and TRBJ1-2, is GAGVSQSPSNKVTEKGKDVELRCDPISGHTALYWYRQSLGQGLEFLIYFQGNSAPDKSGLPSDRFSAERTGGSVSTLTIQRTQQEDSAVYLCASSLGHRGQGNYGYTFGSGTRLTVV.

The rearrangement uses TRBV5-8 and TRBJ1-2, with TRBD1 matching 7 bases. CDR1 and CDR2 from the germline V gene are SGHTS and YDEGEE. The CDR3 is 14 residues long. The junction had 5 bases not matched to a gene; V was cut back by 2 bases and J by 4 bases. The CDR3 DNA follows: TGTGCCAGCAGCTTAGACAGGGTTACCTATGGCTACACCTTC. The encoded protein is CASSLDRVTYGYTF. Based on the CDR3 plus reference TRBV5-8 and TRBJ1-2, the full variable domain is EAGVTQSPTHLIKTRGQQATLRCSPISGHTSVYWYQQALGLGLQFLLWYDEGEERNRGNFPPRFSGRQFPNYSSELNVNALELEDSALYLCASSLDRVTYGYTFGSGTRLTVV.

CDR3 in DNA: TGTGCCAGTAGTACTCCTCTGGGACGAGTTGAACAAGAGACCCAGTACTTC. Translated: CASSTPLGRVEQETQYF. This chain links TRBV19 with TRBJ2-5; the D gene could be TRBD1 or TRBD2 (5 bases each). The V gene lost 4 bases and the J gene lost 2 bases, with 20 bases spanning the gap. Germline lookup yields CDR1 LNHDA and CDR2 SQIVND (reference sequence). This CDR3 spans 17 amino acids.

This clone came up once. The V gene is TRBV5-6, the J gene TRBJ2-7; D is possibly TRBD1 (5 bases). The CDR3 is 13 residues long. The V and J ends lost 2 bases and 0 bases respectively, with 6 bases between them. Germline-derived CDR1 and CDR2 are SGHDT and YYEEEE. The CDR3 sequence is CASSFRDSYEQYF. CDR3 nucleotides: TGTGCCAGCAGCTTCAGGGACTCCTACGAGCAGTACTTC.

This chain connects TRBV7-8 to TRBJ1-2, with 8 positions matching TRBD1. The junction had 3 bases not matched to a gene; V was cut back by 3 bases and J by 6 bases. In germline, CDR1 is SGHVS, CDR2 FQNEAQ. The CDR3 is 13 residues long. The CDR3 here is CASSFTGGNGYTF. The CDR3 region has the DNA TGTGCCAGCAGCTTTACAGGGGGTAATGGCTACACCTTC. The full variable domain, its missing parts supplied by reference TRBV7-8 and TRBJ1-2, is GAGVSQSPRYKVAKRGQDVALRCDPISGHVSLFWYQQALGQGPEFLTYFQNEAQLDKSGLPSDRFFAERPEGSVSTLKIQRTQQEDSAVYLCASSFTGGNGYTFGSGTRLTVV.

The chain combines TRBV28 with TRBJ1-5, with 8 nucleotides matching TRBD1. J was trimmed by 5 bases and V by 6 bases; bases with no gene match: 9. The CDR3 is 15 amino acids. Germline loops: CDR1 MDHEN, CDR2 SYDVKM. CDR3 in amino acids: CASRVPGQVDQPQHF. The CDR3 region has the DNA TGTGCCAGCAGGGTACCGGGACAGGTAGATCAGCCCCAGCATTTT.

This clone turned up a few times. The chain carries TRBV25-1 and TRBJ1-1; D call uncertain. CDR3 length equals 13 residues. Germline CDR1 MGHDK, CDR2 SYGVNS. V shed 5 bases and J shed 2 bases, with 9 bases lying between them. In DNA form, the CDR3 reads TGTGCCAGCAGTCAAGGCCACAACACTGAAGCTTTCTTT. Its translation: CASSQGHNTEAFF.

This clone was observed a few times. V usage is TRBV10-3 and J usage is TRBJ1-6; D perhaps matches TRBD1 (5 bases). Germline V gives CDR1 ENHRY, CDR2 SYGVKD. This CDR3 is built from 12 residues. Trimming cost V 4 bases and J 7 bases, with 5 bases left between them. The CDR3 loop reads CAISGGNSPLHF. In DNA form, the CDR3 reads TGTGCCATCAGTGGGGGGAATTCACCCCTCCACTTT.